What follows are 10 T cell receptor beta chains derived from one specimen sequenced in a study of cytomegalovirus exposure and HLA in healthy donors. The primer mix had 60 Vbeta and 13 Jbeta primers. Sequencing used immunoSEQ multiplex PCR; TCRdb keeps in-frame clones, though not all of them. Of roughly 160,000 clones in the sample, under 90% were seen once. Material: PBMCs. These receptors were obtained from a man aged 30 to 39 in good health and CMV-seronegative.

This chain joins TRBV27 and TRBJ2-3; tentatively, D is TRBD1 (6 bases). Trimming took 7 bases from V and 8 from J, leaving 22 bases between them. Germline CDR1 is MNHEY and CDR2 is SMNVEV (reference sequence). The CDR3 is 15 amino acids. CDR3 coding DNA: TGTGCCAGCAAGTCAGGACAGATCCTTCTGGGTACGCAGTATTTT. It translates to CASKSGQILLGTQYF.

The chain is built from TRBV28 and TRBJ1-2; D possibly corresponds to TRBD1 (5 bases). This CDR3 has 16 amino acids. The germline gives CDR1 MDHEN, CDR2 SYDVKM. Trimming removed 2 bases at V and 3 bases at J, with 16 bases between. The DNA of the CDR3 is TGTGCCAGCAGTTTAGGGGCCCGATACGAAGACTATGGCTACACCTTC. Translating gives CASSLGARYEDYGYTF.

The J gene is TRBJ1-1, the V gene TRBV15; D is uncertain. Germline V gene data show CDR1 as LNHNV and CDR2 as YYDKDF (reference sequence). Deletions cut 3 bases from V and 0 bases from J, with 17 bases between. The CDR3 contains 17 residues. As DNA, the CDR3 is TGTGCCACCAGCAGGGTGGGAGCAGGCCTGATGAACACTGAAGCTTTCTTT. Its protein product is CATSRVGAGLMNTEAFF.

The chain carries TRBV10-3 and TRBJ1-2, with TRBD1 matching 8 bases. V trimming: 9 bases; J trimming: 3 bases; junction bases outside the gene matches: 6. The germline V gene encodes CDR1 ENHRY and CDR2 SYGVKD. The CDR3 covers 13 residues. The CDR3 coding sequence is TGTGCCATAACGACAGGGGAAGACTATGGCTACACCTTC. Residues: CAITTGEDYGYTF.

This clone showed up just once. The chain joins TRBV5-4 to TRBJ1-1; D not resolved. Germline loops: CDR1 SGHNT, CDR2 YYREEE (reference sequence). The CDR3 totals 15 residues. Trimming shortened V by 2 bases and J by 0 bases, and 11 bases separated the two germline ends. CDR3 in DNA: TGTGCCAGCAGCTTCGGCACTACAATGAACACTGAAGCTTTCTTT. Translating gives CASSFGTTMNTEAFF.

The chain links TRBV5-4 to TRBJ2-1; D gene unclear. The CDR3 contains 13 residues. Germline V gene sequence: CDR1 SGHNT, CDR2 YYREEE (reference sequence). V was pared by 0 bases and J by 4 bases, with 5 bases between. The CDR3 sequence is CASSLGQYNEQFF. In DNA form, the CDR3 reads TGTGCCAGCAGCTTGGGCCAGTACAATGAGCAGTTCTTC. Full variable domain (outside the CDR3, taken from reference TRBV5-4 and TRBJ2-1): ETGVTQSPTHLIKTRGQQVTLRCSSQSGHNTVSWYQQALGQGPQFIFQYYREEENGRGNFPPRFSGLQFPNYSSELNVNALELDDSALYLCASSLGQYNEQFFGPGTRLTVL.

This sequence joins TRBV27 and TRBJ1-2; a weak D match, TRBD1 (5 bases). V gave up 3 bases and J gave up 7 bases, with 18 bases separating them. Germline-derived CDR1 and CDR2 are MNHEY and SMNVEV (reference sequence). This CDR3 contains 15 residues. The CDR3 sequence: CASSFLGQTMGGYTF. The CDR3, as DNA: TGTGCCAGCAGTTTCCTTGGACAAACCATGGGTGGCTACACCTTC.

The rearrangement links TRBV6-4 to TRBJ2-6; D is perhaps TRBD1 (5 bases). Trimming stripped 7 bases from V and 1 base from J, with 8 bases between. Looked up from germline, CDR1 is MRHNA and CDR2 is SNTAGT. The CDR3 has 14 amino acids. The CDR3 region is CASKTESGANVLTF. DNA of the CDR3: TGTGCCAGCAAGACAGAATCTGGGGCCAACGTCCTGACTTTC.

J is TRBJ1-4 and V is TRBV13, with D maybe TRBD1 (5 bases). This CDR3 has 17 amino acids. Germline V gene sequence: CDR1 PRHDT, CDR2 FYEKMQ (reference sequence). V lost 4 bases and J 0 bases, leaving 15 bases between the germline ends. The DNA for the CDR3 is TGTGCCAGCAGCTCACCACAGACAGTTGCAACTAATGAAAAACTGTTTTTT. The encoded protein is CASSSPQTVATNEKLFF. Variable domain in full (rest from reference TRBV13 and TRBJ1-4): AAGVIQSPRHLIKEKRETATLKCYPIPRHDTVYWYQQGPGQDPQFLISFYEKMQSDKGSIPDRFSAQQFSDYHSELNMSSLELGDSALYFCASSSPQTVATNEKLFFGSGTQLSVL.

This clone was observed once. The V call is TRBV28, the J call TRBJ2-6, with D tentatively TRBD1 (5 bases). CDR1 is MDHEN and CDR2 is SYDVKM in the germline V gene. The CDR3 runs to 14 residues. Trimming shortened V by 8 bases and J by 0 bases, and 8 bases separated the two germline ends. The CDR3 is CASGRGSGANVLTF. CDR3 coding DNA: TGTGCCAGCGGAAGGGGCTCTGGGGCCAACGTCCTGACTTTC. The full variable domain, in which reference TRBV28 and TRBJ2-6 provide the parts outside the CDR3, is DVKVTQSSRYLVKRTGEKVFLECVQDMDHENMFWYRQDPGLGLRLIYFSYDVKMKEKGDIPEGYSVSREKKERFSLILESASTNQTSMYLCASGRGSGANVLTFGAGSRLTVL.